This passage covers 29 T cell receptor beta chains from one sample sequenced in a study of control samples from healthy donors and cancer patients. Some clones are missing from TCRdb's copy, which holds only in-frame ones; the method was immunoSEQ multiplex PCR. The table lists fewer than 80,000 clones, 90% of them singletons. Sequencing was done on a sample of PBMCs. The receptors stem from a man aged 55 to 69 with colorectal cancer.

This sequence joins TRBV5-1 and TRBJ2-7, with TRBD1 identical over 8 bases. The CDR3 is 14 residues long. Germline V gene data show CDR1 as SGHRS and CDR2 as YFSETQ. Germline trimming cut 4 bases from V and 6 bases from J; bases unmatched to any gene: 9. CDR3 loop: CASSPGRTGSEQYF. CDR3 sequence (DNA): TGCGCCAGCAGCCCCGGTAGGACAGGGAGCGAGCAGTACTTC.

The chain has TRBV7-2 and TRBJ2-7; TRBD1 agrees at 10 bases. V was pared by 6 bases and J by 6 bases, with 5 bases of the junction left unmatched. The germline V gene encodes CDR1 SGHTA and CDR2 FQGNSA. CDR3 length equals 13 residues. CDR3 in amino acids: CASRGQGLGEQYF. CDR3 sequence (DNA): TGTGCCAGCAGGGGACAGGGGTTAGGCGAGCAGTACTTC.

The chain carries TRBV7-3 and TRBJ2-3; D tentatively reads TRBD1 or TRBD2 (5 bases each). The germline V gene has CDR1 SGHTA and CDR2 FQGTGA. The CDR3 covers 15 residues. The V end was cut by 1 base, the J end by 4 bases, with 12 bases between. CDR3 nucleotides: TGTGCCAGCAGCTTAATGTCGGGGACGGCAGATACGCAGTATTTT. Its protein product is CASSLMSGTADTQYF.

This clone has only one observation. The DNA for the CDR3 is TGCAGTGCTAGTCATCGCGGGGCAAACACCGGGGAGCTGTTTTTT. As protein: CSASHRGANTGELFF. This rearrangement joins TRBV20-1 to TRBJ2-2; D possibly corresponds to TRBD2 (6 bases). CDR3 length equals 15 residues. Deletions cut 3 bases from V and 2 bases from J, with 13 bases between. CDR1 and CDR2 from the germline V gene are DFQATT and SNEGSKA (reference sequence).

The genes are TRBV3-1 (or the pseudogene TRBV3-2) and TRBJ2-5, with 7 bases identical to TRBD1. Trimming took 2 bases from V and 1 from J; bases not matched to a gene: 10. Germline values: CDR1 LGHDT, CDR2 YNNKEL (reference sequence). The CDR3 loop spans 17 amino acids. The CDR3 DNA reads as TGTGCCAGCAGCCAACCAGAACGGGACAGCCCCCAAGAGACCCAGTACTTC. Its translation is CASSQPERDSPQETQYF.

The V and J genes are TRBV30 and TRBJ1-6, with 8 positions matching TRBD1. The trim removed 0 bases at V and 12 bases at J, leaving 1 base unmatched. From germline, CDR1 is GTSNPN and CDR2 SVGIG (reference sequence). The CDR3 sequence is 12 residues long. Here the CDR3 DNA reads TGTGCCTGGAGTGTACAGGGGGTACCCCTCCACTTT. Translating it yields CAWSVQGVPLHF.

The chain carries TRBV12-2 and TRBJ1-4. TRBV12-2 is classified as a pseudogene. The length of the CDR3 is 17 residues. CDR3 coding DNA: TGTGCAAGTCGCAAACGGACGGCGAATGCAACTAATGAAAAACTGTTTTTT. Protein: CASRKRTANATNEKLFF.

CDR3 bases: TGTGCCAGCAGCTTTGGCATAAGCTCTGGAAACACCATATATTTT. Translated, it gives CASSFGISSGNTIYF. The V and J genes are TRBV5-6 and TRBJ1-3; no clear D gene. CDR3 length equals 15 residues. The V gene lost 2 bases and the J gene lost 0 bases, with 9 bases spanning the gap. Germline CDR1 SGHDT, CDR2 YYEEEE.

The chain is built from TRBV30 and TRBJ1-1; D is ambiguous. Germline CDR1 and CDR2: GTSNPN and SVGIG (reference sequence). The CDR3 spans 13 residues. V gave up 4 bases and J gave up 3 bases, with 12 bases separating them. The CDR3 nucleotides read TGTGCCTGGAACCATAGGAGGGACACTGAAGCTTTCTTT. Translation: CAWNHRRDTEAFF.

This chain connects TRBV12-5 to TRBJ1-3; a weak D match, TRBD1 (5 bases). Germline V gives CDR1 LGHNT, CDR2 FRNRAP. Trimming shortened V by 6 bases and J by 3 bases, and 9 bases separated the two germline ends. This CDR3 spans 13 amino acids. In DNA, the CDR3 is TGTGCTAGTGGGCAGGGTGGTGGAAACACCATATATTTT. Amino acids: CASGQGGGNTIYF. Together with reference TRBV12-5 and TRBJ1-3, the CDR3 gives the full variable domain: DARVTQTPRHKVTEMGQEVTMRCQPILGHNTVFWYRQTMMQGLELLAYFRNRAPLDDSGMPKDRFSAEMPDATLATLKIQPSEPRDSAVYFCASGQGGGNTIYFGEGSWLTVV.

This clone was seen a single time. The chain is built from TRBV5-6 and TRBJ2-1, with 12 positions matching TRBD2. The CDR3 has 15 residues. Germline CDR1 is SGHDT and CDR2 is YYEEEE. After removal of 4 bases from V and 2 bases from J, the junction contained 1 base not matched to a gene. The CDR3 reads CASSRTSGAYNEQFF. Here the CDR3 DNA reads TGTGCCAGCAGCCGGACTAGCGGGGCCTACAATGAGCAGTTCTTC.

V and J are TRBV11-3 and TRBJ2-1; no definite D call. V lost 5 bases, J lost 6 bases, and 11 bases lay in between. The CDR3 totals 13 residues. Germline CDR1 is SGHNT and CDR2 is YENEEA. In DNA, the CDR3 is TGTGCCAGCAGCCCCCCAGTCGGCAATGAGCAGTTCTTC. Its protein is CASSPPVGNEQFF. Together with reference TRBV11-3 and TRBJ2-1, the CDR3 gives the full variable domain: EAGVVQSPRYKIIEKKQPVAFWCNPISGHNTLYWYLQNLGQGPELLIRYENEEAVDDSQLPKDRFSAERLKGVDSTLKIQPAELGDSAVYLCASSPPVGNEQFFGPGTRLTVL.

The rearrangement links TRBV30 to TRBJ2-1, with unresolved D. The CDR3 contains 12 residues. Per the germline V gene, CDR1 is GTSNPN and CDR2 is SVGIG (reference sequence). V was clipped by 2 bases and J by 10 bases, with 12 bases between them. CDR3 protein: CAWSPTRREQFF. The CDR3 region has the DNA TGTGCCTGGAGTCCCACACGGCGCGAGCAGTTCTTC.

The rearrangement joins TRBV19 to TRBJ1-5; the D is unclear. There are 15 residues in the CDR3. Trimming cost V 6 bases and J 2 bases, with 14 bases left between them. Germline-derived CDR1 and CDR2 are LNHDA and SQIVND (reference sequence). CDR3 bases: TGTGCCAGTAGCCAAGAGGGTTTCGGCAATCAGCCCCAGCATTTT. It is translated as CASSQEGFGNQPQHF.

This chain connects TRBV27 to TRBJ2-3, with 11 positions matching TRBD2. V shed 8 bases, J shed 11 bases, and the junction held 12 bases outside the gene matches. The CDR3 extends over 14 amino acids. Germline V gene data show CDR1 as MNHEY and CDR2 as SMNVEV (reference sequence). The CDR3 sequence: CASGNSGGGQEQYF. The CDR3 DNA is TGTGCCAGCGGTAATAGCGGGGGGGGCCAAGAGCAGTATTTT.

This rearrangement joins TRBV6-1 to TRBJ2-7, with D possibly TRBD1 on 5 matching bases. This CDR3 region has 14 residues. Germline V gives CDR1 MNHNS, CDR2 SASEGT. Deletions cut 5 bases from V and 4 bases from J, with 15 bases between. The CDR3 bases are TGTGCCAGCAGTAGCTCCAGGGTAGGGTACGAGCAGTACTTC. Protein: CASSSSRVGYEQYF.

V is TRBV7-9 and J is TRBJ2-5, with 11 positions matching TRBD2. Germline V CDR1 and CDR2: SEHNR, FQNEAQ (reference sequence). The CDR3 spans 15 residues. V was clipped by 1 base and J by 3 bases; unmatched bases: 1. CDR3 protein: CASSLVGLAEETQYF. The CDR3 DNA follows: TGTGCCAGCAGCTTAGTGGGACTAGCGGAAGAGACCCAGTACTTC.

The chain joins TRBV28 to TRBJ2-7, with D perhaps TRBD1 (6 bases). The CDR3 spans 14 residues. V was pared by 0 bases and J by 3 bases, with 9 bases between. Germline CDR1 and CDR2: MDHEN and SYDVKM. CDR3: CASSLWGQNYEQYF. The DNA of the CDR3 is TGTGCCAGCAGTTTATGGGGACAAAACTACGAGCAGTACTTC.

This rearrangement joins TRBV7-9 to TRBJ1-4; D is ambiguous. The CDR3 extends over 16 amino acids. V was shortened by 5 bases and J by 7 bases, with 20 bases between the two germline ends. The germline V gene has CDR1 SEHNR and CDR2 FQNEAQ (reference sequence). The CDR3 reads CASSLRLSESGEKLFF. In nucleotides, the CDR3 is TGTGCCAGCAGCCTTCGTTTGTCAGAGAGTGGTGAAAAACTGTTTTTT. The full variable domain, with the rest looked up from reference TRBV7-9 and TRBJ1-4, is DTGVSQNPRHKITKRGQNVTFRCDPISEHNRLYWYRQTLGQGPEFLTYFQNEAQLEKSRLLSDRFSAERPKGSFSTLEIQRTEQGDSAMYLCASSLRLSESGEKLFFGSGTQLSVL.

The V call is TRBV12-3 or TRBV12-4, the J call TRBJ2-3; D not resolved. This CDR3 is 13 amino acids long. With 6 bases removed from V and 4 bases from J, the gap between germline ends came to 11 bases. The CDR3 loop reads CASRIRTSDTQYF. CDR3 sequence (DNA): TGTGCCAGCAGGATCAGGACGTCAGATACGCAGTATTTT.

The genes are TRBV2 and TRBJ2-7; a weak D match, TRBD1 (5 bases). Trimming left V 3 bases short and J 7 bases short, with 10 bases between. Germline CDR1 reads SNHLY; CDR2 reads FYNNEI. The CDR3 length is 12 residues. The CDR3: CASSEGPREQYF. The CDR3 bases are TGTGCCAGCAGTGAGGGGCCGCGTGAGCAGTACTTC.

Only one count was recorded for this clone. The rearrangement links TRBV2 to TRBJ1-4; D ambiguous. The V and J ends lost 2 bases and 9 bases respectively, with 1 base between them. Germline CDR1 is SNHLY and CDR2 is FYNNEI. This CDR3 is built from 10 residues. The CDR3 sequence: CASSEKKLFF. CDR3 DNA: TGTGCCAGCAGTGAAAAAAAACTGTTTTTT.

This chain uses TRBV9 with TRBJ2-5, with 9 bases lining up with TRBD2. Germline V gives CDR1 SGDLS, CDR2 YYNGEE. CDR3 length: 17 amino acids. The junction had 7 bases not matched to a gene; V was cut back by 0 bases and J by 1 base. The CDR3 DNA is TGTGCCAGCAGCGTAGTGGGTAGCGGGAGCCCCCAAGAGACCCAGTACTTC. This sequence encodes CASSVVGSGSPQETQYF. The whole variable domain, filled in from reference TRBV9 and TRBJ2-5, reads DSGVTQTPKHLITATGQRVTLRCSPRSGDLSVYWYQQSLDQGLQFLIQYYNGEERAKGNILERFSAQQFPDLHSELNLSSLELGDSALYFCASSVVGSGSPQETQYFGPGTRLLVL.

This clone was picked up a small number of times. The CDR3 here is CASRGGVAQHF. CDR3 in DNA: TGTGCCAGCCGTGGGGGGGTCGCCCAGCATTTT. This chain connects TRBV2 to TRBJ1-5; D possibly corresponds to TRBD1 (5 bases). The CDR3 has 11 residues. Trimming removed 8 bases from V and 11 bases from J, with 13 bases in between. The germline gives CDR1 SNHLY, CDR2 FYNNEI.

This clone has just one count. V and J are TRBV4-1 and TRBJ2-7; D remains ambiguous. The V gene's germline CDR1 is MGHRA and CDR2 YSYEKL. V was shortened by 0 bases and J by 2 bases, with 5 bases between the two germline ends. The CDR3 runs 13 residues. The CDR3 region has the DNA TGCGCCAGCAGCCAAGACGGACCCTACGAGCAGTACTTC. It yields the protein CASSQDGPYEQYF.

The chain is built from TRBV14 and TRBJ2-5; D is undetermined. V lost 6 bases to trimming and J lost 7 bases, with 12 bases between them. This CDR3 has 12 amino acids. Germline V gene sequence: CDR1 SGHDN, CDR2 FVKESK. CDR3: CASRASEGTQYF. For the CDR3, the DNA is TGTGCCAGCAGAGCGTCAGAAGGGACCCAGTACTTC.

The chain uses TRBV4-2 and TRBJ2-1; 9 nucleotides align to TRBD1. The CDR3 is made up of 14 amino acids. The V gene end was trimmed by 3 bases and the J gene end by 8 bases; junction bases not matched to a gene: 5. The germline CDR1 and CDR2 sequences are LGHNA and YNFKEQ. The CDR3 region is CASSQRQGVYEQFF. In nucleotides, the CDR3 is TGTGCCAGCAGCCAGAGACAGGGGGTTTATGAGCAGTTCTTC.

The rearrangement joins TRBV15 to TRBJ1-1, with D hard to call. Per the germline V gene, CDR1 is LNHNV and CDR2 is YYDKDF (reference sequence). The CDR3 runs 12 residues. Deletions cut 0 bases from V and 11 bases from J, with 10 bases between. CDR3 DNA: TGTGCCACCAGCAGAGATCTGGGGTTGGCTTTCTTT. This codes for CATSRDLGLAFF.

V gene TRBV5-1 combines with J gene TRBJ2-1; no reliable D call. With 0 bases removed from V and 8 bases from J, the gap between germline ends came to 12 bases. The length of the CDR3 is 14 residues. The germline gives CDR1 SGHRS, CDR2 YFSETQ. CDR3 DNA: TGCGCCAGCAGCTTGGCCACCTCTCAAGATGAGCAGTTCTTC. It is translated as CASSLATSQDEQFF.